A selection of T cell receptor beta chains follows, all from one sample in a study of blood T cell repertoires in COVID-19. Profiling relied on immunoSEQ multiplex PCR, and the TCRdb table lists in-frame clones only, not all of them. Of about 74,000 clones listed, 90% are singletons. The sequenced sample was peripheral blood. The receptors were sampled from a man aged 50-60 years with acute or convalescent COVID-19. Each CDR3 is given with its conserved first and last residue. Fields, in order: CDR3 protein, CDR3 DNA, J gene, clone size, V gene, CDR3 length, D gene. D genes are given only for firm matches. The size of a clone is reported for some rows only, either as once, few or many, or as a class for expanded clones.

CDR3 protein: CASSAGQSGYNSPLHF
CDR3 DNA: TGTGCCAGTAGTGCGGGACAGTCGGGATATAATTCACCCCTCCACTTT
J gene: TRBJ1-6
clone size: NA
V gene: TRBV19
CDR3 length: 16
D gene: TRBD1

CDR3 protein: CASSLGVTRAYGYTF
CDR3 DNA: TGTGCCAGCAGCTTAGGGGTCACGCGGGCGTATGGCTACACCTTC
J gene: TRBJ1-2
clone size: NA
V gene: TRBV7-9
CDR3 length: 15
D gene: NA

CDR3 protein: CASSLESRGEQYF
CDR3 DNA: TGTGCCAGCAGCTTAGAATCGCGGGGGGAGCAGTACTTC
J gene: TRBJ2-7
clone size: few
V gene: TRBV7-6
CDR3 length: 13
D gene: TRBD2

CDR3 protein: CASSLMVDEQFF
CDR3 DNA: TGCGCCAGCAGCTTAATGGTAGATGAGCAGTTCTTC
J gene: TRBJ2-1
clone size: NA
V gene: TRBV5-1
CDR3 length: 12
D gene: NA

CDR3 protein: CASSTRHF
CDR3 DNA: TGTGCCAGCAGCACAAGACATTTT
J gene: TRBJ1-5
clone size: NA
V gene: TRBV5-8
CDR3 length: 8
D gene: NA

CDR3 protein: CAWSGQYTEAFF
CDR3 DNA: TGTGCCTGGAGCGGACAGTACACTGAAGCTTTCTTT
J gene: TRBJ1-1
clone size: NA
V gene: TRBV30
CDR3 length: 12
D gene: NA

CDR3 protein: CASSGQGNQPQHF
CDR3 DNA: TGTGCCAGCAGTGGTCAGGGGAATCAGCCCCAGCATTTT
J gene: TRBJ1-5
clone size: NA
V gene: TRBV2
CDR3 length: 13
D gene: NA

CDR3 protein: CATSRDVGASNYGYTF
CDR3 DNA: TGTGCCACCAGCAGAGATGTAGGGGCCTCTAACTATGGCTACACCTTC
J gene: TRBJ1-2
clone size: NA
V gene: TRBV15
CDR3 length: 16
D gene: NA

CDR3 protein: CASSVGANTEAFF
CDR3 DNA: TGTGCCAGCAGCGTGGGAGCTAACACTGAAGCTTTCTTT
J gene: TRBJ1-1
clone size: NA
V gene: TRBV9
CDR3 length: 13
D gene: NA

CDR3 protein: CASSQMAGESTDTQYF
CDR3 DNA: TGTGCCAGCAGCCAAATGGCAGGGGAGAGCACAGATACGCAGTATTTT
J gene: TRBJ2-3
clone size: NA
V gene: TRBV3-1/TRBV3-2
CDR3 length: 16
D gene: NA

CDR3 protein: CASSLASPYEQYF
CDR3 DNA: TGTGCCAGCAGCTTGGCAAGTCCCTACGAGCAGTACTTC
J gene: TRBJ2-7
clone size: NA
V gene: TRBV7-9
CDR3 length: 13
D gene: NA

CDR3 protein: CASSITGTGIGEQETQYF
CDR3 DNA: TGCGCCAGCAGCATAACCGGGACAGGGATTGGGGAACAAGAGACCCAGTACTTC
J gene: TRBJ2-5
clone size: many
V gene: TRBV5-1
CDR3 length: 18
D gene: TRBD1

CDR3 protein: CASSLARGRDYTF
CDR3 DNA: TGTGCCAGCAGCTTAGCGCGGGGGAGGGACTACACCTTC
J gene: TRBJ1-2
clone size: NA
V gene: TRBV7-8
CDR3 length: 13
D gene: NA

CDR3 protein: CASSFRGTGSYEQYF
CDR3 DNA: TGTGCCAGCTCATTTCGCGGGACAGGGTCTTACGAGCAGTACTTC
J gene: TRBJ2-7
clone size: NA
V gene: TRBV5-6
CDR3 length: 15
D gene: TRBD1

CDR3 protein: CASSLGSLAGFSYNEQFF
CDR3 DNA: TGTGCCAGCAGCTTAGGGTCCCTAGCGGGGTTTTCCTACAATGAGCAGTTCTTC
J gene: TRBJ2-1
clone size: NA
V gene: TRBV11-2
CDR3 length: 18
D gene: TRBD2

CDR3 protein: CASSSTRTDLDSPLHF
CDR3 DNA: TGTGCCAGCAGTTCCACCCGGACTGACTTGGATTCACCCCTCCACTTT
J gene: TRBJ1-6
clone size: once
V gene: TRBV6-5
CDR3 length: 16
D gene: NA

CDR3 protein: CASSFGQLSNEKLFF
CDR3 DNA: TGTGCCAGCAGCTTTGGACAGCTAAGTAATGAAAAACTGTTTTTT
J gene: TRBJ1-4
clone size: NA
V gene: TRBV7-2
CDR3 length: 15
D gene: NA

CDR3 protein: CASSFSGRGDEQFF
CDR3 DNA: TGTGCCAGCAGCTTCAGCGGGAGGGGTGATGAGCAGTTCTTC
J gene: TRBJ2-1
clone size: NA
V gene: TRBV11-2
CDR3 length: 14
D gene: TRBD2

CDR3 protein: CASSFRGRAEDTQYF
CDR3 DNA: TGCGCCAGCAGCTTTAGGGGCAGGGCTGAGGATACGCAGTATTTT
J gene: TRBJ2-3
clone size: once
V gene: TRBV5-1
CDR3 length: 15
D gene: NA

CDR3 protein: CASSAAEGVAPQYF
CDR3 DNA: TGTGCCAGCAGCGCCGCGGAAGGGGTGGCTCCGCAGTATTTT
J gene: TRBJ2-3
clone size: NA
V gene: TRBV5-6
CDR3 length: 14
D gene: NA

CDR3 protein: CSVDRQGGLTYGYTF
CDR3 DNA: TGCAGCGTTGATCGACAGGGAGGCTTAACCTATGGCTACACCTTC
J gene: TRBJ1-2
clone size: NA
V gene: TRBV29-1
CDR3 length: 15
D gene: TRBD1

CDR3 protein: CSASPPRAGVNEQYF
CDR3 DNA: TGCAGTGCTAGTCCACCCAGGGCGGGAGTAAACGAGCAGTACTTC
J gene: TRBJ2-7
clone size: NA
V gene: TRBV20-1
CDR3 length: 15
D gene: TRBD2

CDR3 protein: CASSQAEEDTQYF
CDR3 DNA: TGCGCCAGCAGCCAAGCAGAGGAAGATACGCAGTATTTT
J gene: TRBJ2-3
clone size: NA
V gene: TRBV4-3
CDR3 length: 13
D gene: NA

CDR3 protein: CASRSQSGYNEQFF
CDR3 DNA: TGTGCCAGCAGAAGTCAGAGCGGGTACAATGAGCAGTTCTTC
J gene: TRBJ2-1
clone size: NA
V gene: TRBV7-9
CDR3 length: 14
D gene: NA

CDR3 protein: CASKNRGLGQPQHF
CDR3 DNA: TGTGCCAGTAAGAACAGGGGGCTTGGGCAGCCCCAGCATTTT
J gene: TRBJ1-5
clone size: NA
V gene: TRBV19
CDR3 length: 14
D gene: TRBD1

CDR3 protein: CASTGLGGYTF
CDR3 DNA: TGTGCCAGCACTGGACTGGGGGGCTACACCTTC
J gene: TRBJ1-2
clone size: once
V gene: TRBV6-5
CDR3 length: 11
D gene: NA

CDR3 protein: CASSPTSTGNQPQHF
CDR3 DNA: TGTGCCAGCAGTCCCACGTCTACGGGGAATCAGCCCCAGCATTTT
J gene: TRBJ1-5
clone size: NA
V gene: TRBV6-5
CDR3 length: 15
D gene: NA

CDR3 protein: CASSPDGTGIETQYF
CDR3 DNA: TGTGCCAGCAGTCCAGACGGGACAGGCATAGAGACCCAGTACTTC
J gene: TRBJ2-5
clone size: NA
V gene: TRBV6-5
CDR3 length: 15
D gene: TRBD1

CDR3 protein: CASSKLENYGYTF
CDR3 DNA: TGTGCCAGCAGTAAATTGGAGAACTATGGCTACACCTTC
J gene: TRBJ1-2
clone size: NA
V gene: TRBV28
CDR3 length: 13
D gene: NA

CDR3 protein: CASSPTLAGEQFF
CDR3 DNA: TGTGCCAGCAGTCCCACTCTAGCGGGAGAGCAGTTCTTC
J gene: TRBJ2-1
clone size: NA
V gene: TRBV27
CDR3 length: 13
D gene: TRBD2

CDR3 protein: CASSLSAVGGQYF
CDR3 DNA: TGTGCCAGCAGTTTATCGGCAGTCGGGGGGCAGTACTTC
J gene: TRBJ2-7
clone size: NA
V gene: TRBV27
CDR3 length: 13
D gene: NA

CDR3 protein: CASSRPGRLALISYNEQFF
CDR3 DNA: TGTGCCAGCAGCCGTCCTGGCCGACTAGCGCTTATCTCCTACAATGAGCAGTTCTTC
J gene: TRBJ2-1
clone size: once
V gene: TRBV3-1/TRBV3-2
CDR3 length: 19
D gene: TRBD2

CDR3 protein: CASSLDGGPETQYF
CDR3 DNA: TGCGCCAGCAGCTTGGACGGCGGGCCAGAGACCCAGTACTTC
J gene: TRBJ2-5
clone size: NA
V gene: TRBV5-1
CDR3 length: 14
D gene: NA

CDR3 protein: CASSQRGHTQYF
CDR3 DNA: TGTGCCAGCAGCCAGCGGGGCCATACGCAGTATTTT
J gene: TRBJ2-3
clone size: few
V gene: TRBV11-1
CDR3 length: 12
D gene: TRBD2

CDR3 protein: CASNPAQGDGYTF
CDR3 DNA: TGTGCCAGCAACCCCGCACAGGGCGATGGCTACACCTTC
J gene: TRBJ1-2
clone size: NA
V gene: TRBV28
CDR3 length: 13
D gene: NA

CDR3 protein: CASSLQSVTGELFF
CDR3 DNA: TGTGCCAGCAGCTTACAATCAGTTACCGGGGAGCTGTTTTTT
J gene: TRBJ2-2
clone size: NA
V gene: TRBV7-3
CDR3 length: 14
D gene: NA

CDR3 protein: CASSFKENYGYTF
CDR3 DNA: TGTGCCAGCAGCTTCAAGGAGAACTATGGCTACACCTTC
J gene: TRBJ1-2
clone size: NA
V gene: TRBV7-8
CDR3 length: 13
D gene: NA

CDR3 protein: CASASDISYNEQFF
CDR3 DNA: TGTGCCAGCGCCTCAGACATCTCCTACAATGAGCAGTTCTTC
J gene: TRBJ2-1
clone size: NA
V gene: TRBV7-3
CDR3 length: 14
D gene: NA

CDR3 protein: CASSQQGNTEAFF
CDR3 DNA: TGTGCCAGCTCACAACAGGGGAACACTGAAGCTTTCTTT
J gene: TRBJ1-1
clone size: NA
V gene: TRBV18
CDR3 length: 13
D gene: NA

CDR3 protein: CASSQWTGRETQYF
CDR3 DNA: TGTGCCAGCAGCCAATGGACAGGGCGGGAGACCCAGTACTTC
J gene: TRBJ2-5
clone size: NA
V gene: TRBV3-1/TRBV3-2
CDR3 length: 14
D gene: TRBD1

CDR3 protein: CASSPYPSGGGLLSSYEQYF
CDR3 DNA: TGCGCCAGCAGCCCCTACCCTTCTGGGGGCGGTCTACTAAGCTCCTACGAGCAGTACTTC
J gene: TRBJ2-7
clone size: NA
V gene: TRBV5-1
CDR3 length: 20
D gene: NA